This entry describes one T cell receptor beta chain. The antigen is not known. V was clipped by 5 bases and J by 9 bases; unmatched bases: 4. Germline assignment: CDR1 SGHAT and CDR2 FQNNGV. The CDR3 is 13 residues long. This entry belongs to a study of T cell responses to AZD1222 COVID-19 vaccine. General study results and limits: The donor group comprised mostly white British people and more females; the analysis possibly underestimated clonal diversity. An increase in Spike-specific TCR breadth and depth was observed after two AZD1222 doses.

Second doses at about 4 or about 12 weeks were pooled. Only in-frame clones appear in the TCRdb table, and some are missing; sequencing was by immunoSEQ multiplex PCR. The sample carries 150,000 or so clones, about 91% recorded once. The sample in question was peripheral blood, obtained 28 days after the second AZD1222 dose. The chain has TRBV11-2 and TRBJ2-7; TRBD2 matches at 13 bases. This receptor was identified in an adult who received the AZD1222 COVID-19 vaccine. This CDR3 is CASSPTSGRGQYF. DNA of the CDR3: TGTGCCAGCAGCCCCACTAGCGGGAGGGGGCAGTACTTC.